This T cell receptor beta chain was captured in a study of T-cell reconstitution after alpha-beta-depleted transplantation in children. Study-wide results and caveats: T-cell counts and diversity at one year post-transplant came mainly from newly produced T cells. Several hundred expanded graft clones reportedly gave rise to the alpha-beta T cells present about two months after transplant.

The TCRbeta library was prepared with unique molecular identifiers. MiXCR, run by TCRdb on the PCR reads, gives a single entry per CDR3 protein. The sample gives approximately 130,000 distinct CDR3 sequences, roughly 9% of which show up once; about 25% is in the top ten. Germline V gene lookup returns CDR1 SGDLS and CDR2 YYNGEE. V was trimmed by 3 bases and J by 2 bases, leaving 7 bases between them. This CDR3 comprises 13 residues. The table lists this clonotype with a few counts. Its antigen is still unknown. J is TRBJ2-3 and V is TRBV9; weak D call: TRBD2 (6 bases). Here the sequenced sample was PBMCs, mostly from graft donor cells, taken 180 days after TCRalphabeta/CD19-depleted stem cell transplant. This receptor was taken from a girl less than two years old who had a stem cell transplant for combined immunodeficiency, so the T cells may come from the graft donor. In DNA, the CDR3 is TGTGCCAGCAGCGCGGGAGTCACAGATACGCAGTATTTT. Translating it yields CASSAGVTDTQYF.